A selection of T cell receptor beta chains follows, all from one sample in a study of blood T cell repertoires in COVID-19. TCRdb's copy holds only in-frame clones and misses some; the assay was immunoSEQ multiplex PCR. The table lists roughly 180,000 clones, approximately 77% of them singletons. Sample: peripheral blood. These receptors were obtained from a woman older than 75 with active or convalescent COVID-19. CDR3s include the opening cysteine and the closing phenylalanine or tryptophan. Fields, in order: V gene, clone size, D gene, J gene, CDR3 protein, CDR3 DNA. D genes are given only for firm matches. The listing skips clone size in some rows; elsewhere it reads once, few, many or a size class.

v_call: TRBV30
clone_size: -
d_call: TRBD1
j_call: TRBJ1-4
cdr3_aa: CASGDRALFF
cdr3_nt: TGTGCCTCAGGGGACAGAGCGCTGTTTTTT

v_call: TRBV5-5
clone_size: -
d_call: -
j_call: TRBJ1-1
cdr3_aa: CASSLENMNTEAFF
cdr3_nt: TGTGCCAGCAGCTTGGAAAATATGAACACTGAAGCTTTCTTT

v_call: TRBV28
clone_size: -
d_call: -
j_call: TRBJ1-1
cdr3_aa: CASSLSNTEAFF
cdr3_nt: TGTGCCAGCAGTCTATCAAACACTGAAGCTTTCTTT

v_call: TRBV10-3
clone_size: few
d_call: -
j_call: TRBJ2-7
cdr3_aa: CAISEGLRTLGPYEQYF
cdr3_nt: TGTGCCATCAGTGAAGGATTAAGGACTTTGGGTCCTTACGAGCAGTACTTC

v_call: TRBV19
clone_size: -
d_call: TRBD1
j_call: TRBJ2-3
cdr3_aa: CASSVTGVVTDTQYF
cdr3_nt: TGTGCCAGTAGCGTGACAGGGGTGGTAACAGATACGCAGTATTTT

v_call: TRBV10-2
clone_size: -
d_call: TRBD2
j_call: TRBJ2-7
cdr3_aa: CASGRSREGSYEQYF
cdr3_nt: TGCGCCAGCGGTCGTTCAAGGGAGGGATCCTACGAGCAGTACTTC

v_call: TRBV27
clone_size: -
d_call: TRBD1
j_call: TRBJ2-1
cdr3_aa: CASSWDRGGNEQFF
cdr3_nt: TGTGCCAGCAGTTGGGACAGGGGAGGCAATGAGCAGTTCTTC

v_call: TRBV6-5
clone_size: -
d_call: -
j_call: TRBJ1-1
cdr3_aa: CASRSTGMNTEAFF
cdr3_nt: TGTGCCAGCAGAAGCACAGGGATGAACACTGAAGCTTTCTTT

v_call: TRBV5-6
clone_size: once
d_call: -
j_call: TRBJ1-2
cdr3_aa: CASSLGTIGYTF
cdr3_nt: TGTGCCAGCAGCTTAGGGACAATAGGCTACACCTTC

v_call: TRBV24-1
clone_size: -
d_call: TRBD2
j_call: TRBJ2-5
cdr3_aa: CTTSFSPVGTSGTSGRRGQETQYF
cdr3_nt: TGTACCACCAGTTTTAGCCCCGTTGGGACCTCCGGGACTAGCGGGAGACGGGGCCAAGAGACCCAGTACTTC

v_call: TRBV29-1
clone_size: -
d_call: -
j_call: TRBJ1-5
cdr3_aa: CSVGPDRVQPQHF
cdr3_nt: TGCAGCGTTGGCCCCGATCGGGTACAGCCCCAGCATTTT

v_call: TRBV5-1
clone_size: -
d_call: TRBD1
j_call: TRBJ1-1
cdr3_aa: CASSLGQGAEAFF
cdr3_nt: TGCGCCAGCAGCTTGGGACAGGGGGCTGAAGCTTTCTTT

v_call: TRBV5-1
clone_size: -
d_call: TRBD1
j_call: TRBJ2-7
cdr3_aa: CASSLRDRGGEQYF
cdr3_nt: TGCGCCAGCAGCTTGAGGGACAGGGGTGGAGAGCAGTACTTC

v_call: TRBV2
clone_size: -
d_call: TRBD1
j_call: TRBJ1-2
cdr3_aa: CASSEAQGGYGYTF
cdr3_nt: TGTGCCAGCAGTGAAGCGCAGGGGGGCTATGGCTACACCTTC

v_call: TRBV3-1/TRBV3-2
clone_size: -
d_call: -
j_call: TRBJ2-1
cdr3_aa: CASSQVSRRKAYNEQFF
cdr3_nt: TGTGCCAGCAGCCAAGTTTCGCGCCGAAAAGCCTACAATGAGCAGTTCTTC

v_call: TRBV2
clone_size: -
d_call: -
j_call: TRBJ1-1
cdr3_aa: CASIGESSGEAFF
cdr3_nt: TGTGCCAGCATCGGGGAATCTTCGGGTGAAGCTTTCTTT

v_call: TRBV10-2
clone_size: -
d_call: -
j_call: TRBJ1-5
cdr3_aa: CASSESGPPGRQPQHF
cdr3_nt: TGCGCCAGCAGTGAGTCCGGTCCCCCGGGGAGGCAGCCCCAGCATTTT

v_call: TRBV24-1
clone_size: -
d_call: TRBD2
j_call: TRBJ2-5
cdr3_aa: CATSPGREGETQYF
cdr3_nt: TGTGCCACCAGTCCTGGCAGGGAGGGCGAGACCCAGTACTTC

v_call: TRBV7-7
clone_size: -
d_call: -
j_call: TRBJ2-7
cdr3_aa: CASSPNPGYEQYF
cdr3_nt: TGTGCTAGCAGCCCGAATCCCGGCTACGAGCAGTACTTC

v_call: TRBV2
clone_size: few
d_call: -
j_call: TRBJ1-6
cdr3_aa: CASSEAGDSPLHF
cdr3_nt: TGTGCCAGCAGTGAGGCAGGGGATTCACCCCTCCACTTT